The clone carrying this T cell receptor beta chain showed up just a few times. This sample was taken from a study of metastatic and nonmetastatic thyroid tumors. The overall study: Repertoires from blood and tumor or nodule tissue of malignant and benign thyroid patients were compared.

TCRdb re-called clones via MiXCR from the PCR reads. Of some 16,000 clones detected, about 22% appear once; the ten largest clones hold under 8.5%. Prior to thyroid surgery, none of the patients had received any treatment. Trimming took 2 bases from V and 4 from J; bases not matched to a gene: 8. CDR1 is MNHEY, CDR2 SMNVEV, per germline (reference sequence). CDR3 length: 15 residues. This TCR was sampled from a female donor with papillary thyroid cancer or a benign thyroid nodule (not recorded which). Some clones in this sample may be carry-over from other donors' samples. Sample: tumor tissue. This chain uses TRBV27 with TRBJ2-7; 7 bases line up with TRBD2. The CDR3 region is CASSLGREAWYEQYF. CDR3 DNA: TGTGCCAGCAGTTTAGGACGGGAGGCCTGGTACGAGCAGTACTTC.